This T cell receptor (beta chain) emerged from a study of control samples from healthy donors and cancer patients. The repertoire was sequenced with immunoSEQ multiplex PCR; TCRdb's copy has only in-frame clones and lacks some. The repertoire has approximately 150,000 clones, 91% of them found once; the top ten carry 2% to 2.5%. The receptor's source is a middle-aged woman in good health. The sequencing sample was made of blood.

For the CDR3, the DNA is TGTGCCAGTAGTATCTCGGGACAGACTAATTCACCCCTCCACTTT. Its translation is CASSISGQTNSPLHF. V is TRBV19 and J is TRBJ1-6, with 7 bases lining up with TRBD1. This CDR3 has 15 amino acids. Germline CDR1 and CDR2: LNHDA and SQIVND (reference sequence). J lost 6 bases, V lost 3 bases, and 5 bases had no gene match.